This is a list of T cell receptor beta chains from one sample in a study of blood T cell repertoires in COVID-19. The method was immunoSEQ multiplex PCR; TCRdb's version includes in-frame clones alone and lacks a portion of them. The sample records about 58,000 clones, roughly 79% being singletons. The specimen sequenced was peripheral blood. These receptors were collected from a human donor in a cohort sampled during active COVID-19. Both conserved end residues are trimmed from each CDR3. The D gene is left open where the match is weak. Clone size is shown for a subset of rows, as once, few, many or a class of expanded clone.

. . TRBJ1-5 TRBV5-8 ASSLRWRLDQPQH
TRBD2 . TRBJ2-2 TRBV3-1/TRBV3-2 ASSQVAGVNTGELF
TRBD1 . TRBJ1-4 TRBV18 ASSYNRGDEKLF
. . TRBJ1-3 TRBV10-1 ASSETRVGNTIY
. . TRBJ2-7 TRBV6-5 ASRQTASSYEQY
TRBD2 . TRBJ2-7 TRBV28 ASSFSGGRVGEQY
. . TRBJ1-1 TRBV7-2 ASSLRQAMNTEAF
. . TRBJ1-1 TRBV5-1 ASSLGAGRTEAF
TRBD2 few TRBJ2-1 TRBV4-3 ASSQDYSGSYNEQF
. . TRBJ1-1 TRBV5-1 ASSVGRPGNTEAF
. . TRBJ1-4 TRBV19 ASSMFSGPEGSTNEKLF
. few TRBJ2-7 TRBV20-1 SASHRDNEQY
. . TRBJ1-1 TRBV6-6 ASSSGLMNTEAF
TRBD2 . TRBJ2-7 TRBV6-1 ASSAGGTSGSYEQY
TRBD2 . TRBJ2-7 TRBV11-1 ASSFGAGRDYEQY
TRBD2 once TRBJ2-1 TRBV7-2 ASSLAVREGLDNEQF
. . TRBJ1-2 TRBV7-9 ASSSPQFYT
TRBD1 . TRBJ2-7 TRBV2 ASKDRGEGEQY
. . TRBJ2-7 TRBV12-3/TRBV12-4 ASSSRDSYEQY
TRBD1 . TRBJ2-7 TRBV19 ASKDRSTYEQY
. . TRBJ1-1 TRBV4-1 ASSQEGRGFTEAF
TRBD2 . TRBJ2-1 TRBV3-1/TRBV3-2 ASSLLAGGIPYNEQF
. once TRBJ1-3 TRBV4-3 ASSQARERVIGNTIY
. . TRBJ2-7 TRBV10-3 AISERGWEQY
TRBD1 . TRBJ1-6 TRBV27 ASSDRGLNSPLH
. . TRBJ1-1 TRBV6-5 ASSTAGSNTEAF
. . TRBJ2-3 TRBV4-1 ASGPGMYTDTQY
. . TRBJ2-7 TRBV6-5 ASSYSPRGSYEQY
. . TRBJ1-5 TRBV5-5 ASSSRLNQPQH
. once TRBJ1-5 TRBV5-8 ASSPWLEGQPQH
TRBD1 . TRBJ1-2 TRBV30 AWSVLGGGDGYT
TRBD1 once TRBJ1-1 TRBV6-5 ASRRGTGNTEAF
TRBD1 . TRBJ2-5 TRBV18 ASSQRQGGQETQY
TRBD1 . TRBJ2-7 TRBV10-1 ASSRQGTGEQY
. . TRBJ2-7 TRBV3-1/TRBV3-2 ASSHLMRNEQY
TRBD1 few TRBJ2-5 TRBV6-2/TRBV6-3 ASSYGQEEETQY
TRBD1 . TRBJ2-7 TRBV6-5 ASSYSKDRGLYEQY
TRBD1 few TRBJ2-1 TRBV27 ASSFNWDRGYNEQF
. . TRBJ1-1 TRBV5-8 ASSLSRSKAF
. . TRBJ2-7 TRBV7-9 ASSHFQGHSYEQY
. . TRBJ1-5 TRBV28 ASRRDISTNQPQH
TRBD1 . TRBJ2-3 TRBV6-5 ASSRQGYTDTQY
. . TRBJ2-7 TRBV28 ASSLESVRYEQY
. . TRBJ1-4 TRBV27 ASSLLAGGMAEKLF
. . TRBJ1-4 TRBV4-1 ASSQSTGPINEKLF
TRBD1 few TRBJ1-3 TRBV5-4 ASSLGGAGGNTIY
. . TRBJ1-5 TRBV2 ASSEEGARPQH
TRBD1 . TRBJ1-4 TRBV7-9 ASSLGQGPNEKLF
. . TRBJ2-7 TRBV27 ASRRDRLDPYEQY
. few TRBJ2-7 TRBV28 ASSLRGGYEQY
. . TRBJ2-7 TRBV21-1 ASSRPGAYEQY